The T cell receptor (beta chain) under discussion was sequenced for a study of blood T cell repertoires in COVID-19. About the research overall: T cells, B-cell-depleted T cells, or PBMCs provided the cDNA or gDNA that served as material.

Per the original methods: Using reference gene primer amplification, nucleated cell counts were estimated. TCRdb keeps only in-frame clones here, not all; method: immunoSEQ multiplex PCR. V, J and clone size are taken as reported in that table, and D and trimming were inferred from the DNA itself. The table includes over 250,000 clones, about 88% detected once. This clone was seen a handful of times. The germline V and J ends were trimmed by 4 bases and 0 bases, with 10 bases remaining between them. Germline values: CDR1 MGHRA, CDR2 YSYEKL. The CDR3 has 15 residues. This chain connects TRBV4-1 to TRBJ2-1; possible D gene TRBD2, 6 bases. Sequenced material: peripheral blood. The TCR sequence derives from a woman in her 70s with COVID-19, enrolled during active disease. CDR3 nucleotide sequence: TGCGCCAGCAGCCGGGGGGTTAGCTCCTACAATGAGCAGTTCTTC. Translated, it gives CASSRGVSSYNEQFF.